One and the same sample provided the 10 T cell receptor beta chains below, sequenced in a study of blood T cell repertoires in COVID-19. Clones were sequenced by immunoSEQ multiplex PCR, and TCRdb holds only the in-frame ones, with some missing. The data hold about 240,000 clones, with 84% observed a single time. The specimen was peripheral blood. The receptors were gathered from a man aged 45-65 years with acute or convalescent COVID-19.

Here the CDR3 DNA reads TGTGCCAGCAGTCTCCCCGGGACTAGCGGCACCGGGGAGCTGTTTTTT. It specifies CASSLPGTSGTGELFF. The chain joins TRBV27 to TRBJ2-2, with 11 positions matching TRBD2. CDR3 length: 16 amino acids. Trimming took 5 bases from V and 4 from J; bases not matched to a gene: 6. Germline V gene lookup returns CDR1 MNHEY and CDR2 SMNVEV (reference sequence).

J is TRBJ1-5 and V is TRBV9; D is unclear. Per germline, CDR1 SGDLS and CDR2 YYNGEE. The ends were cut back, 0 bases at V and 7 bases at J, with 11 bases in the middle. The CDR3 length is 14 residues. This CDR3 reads CASSVANGFQPQHF. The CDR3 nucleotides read TGTGCCAGCAGCGTAGCGAACGGTTTCCAGCCCCAGCATTTT.

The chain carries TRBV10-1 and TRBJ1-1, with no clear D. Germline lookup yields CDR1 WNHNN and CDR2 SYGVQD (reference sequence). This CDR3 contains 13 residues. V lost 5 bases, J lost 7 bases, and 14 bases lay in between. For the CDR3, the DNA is TGCGCCAGCAGTCGGGCCGGTGGGAGTGAAGCTTTCTTT. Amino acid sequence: CASSRAGGSEAFF.

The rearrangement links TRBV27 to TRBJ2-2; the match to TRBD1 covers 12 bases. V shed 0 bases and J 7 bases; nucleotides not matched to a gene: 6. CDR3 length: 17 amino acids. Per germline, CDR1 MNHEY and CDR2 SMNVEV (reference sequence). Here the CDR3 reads CASSLSGQGAGVGELFF. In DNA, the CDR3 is TGTGCCAGCAGTTTATCGGGACAGGGGGCAGGTGTCGGGGAGCTGTTTTTT.

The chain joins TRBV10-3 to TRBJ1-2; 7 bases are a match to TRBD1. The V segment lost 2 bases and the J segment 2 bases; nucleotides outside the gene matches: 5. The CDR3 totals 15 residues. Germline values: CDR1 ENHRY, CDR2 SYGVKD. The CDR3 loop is CAISEAGTANYGYTF. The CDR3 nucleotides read TGTGCCATCAGTGAGGCCGGGACAGCAAACTATGGCTACACCTTC.

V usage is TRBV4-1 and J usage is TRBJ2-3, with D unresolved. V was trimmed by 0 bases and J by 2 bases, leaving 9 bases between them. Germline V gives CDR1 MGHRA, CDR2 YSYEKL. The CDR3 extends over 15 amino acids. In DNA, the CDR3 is TGCGCCAGCAGCCAAGATCAGTATTCCACAGATACGCAGTATTTT. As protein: CASSQDQYSTDTQYF.

CDR3 in amino acids: CASRRRGGRLNEQFF. The CDR3 coding sequence is TGTGCCAGCAGACGCAGGGGCGGGAGACTTAATGAGCAGTTCTTC. The V gene is TRBV28, the J gene TRBJ2-1, with D possibly matching TRBD2 (7 bases). CDR1 MDHEN and CDR2 SYDVKM come from the germline V gene. This CDR3 has 15 residues. Trimming cost V 6 bases and J 7 bases, with 19 bases left between them. Full variable domain (remainder filled in from reference TRBV28 and TRBJ2-1): DVKVTQSSRYLVKRTGEKVFLECVQDMDHENMFWYRQDPGLGLRLIYFSYDVKMKEKGDIPEGYSVSREKKERFSLILESASTNQTSMYLCASRRRGGRLNEQFFGPGTRLTVL.

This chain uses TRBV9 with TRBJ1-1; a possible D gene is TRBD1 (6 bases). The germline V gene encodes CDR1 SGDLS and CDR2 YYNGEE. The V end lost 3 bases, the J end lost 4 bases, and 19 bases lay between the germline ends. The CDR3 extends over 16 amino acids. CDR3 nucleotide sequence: TGTGCCAGCAGCGACTTAGTAGGGCGGGGGGCCACTGAAGCTTTCTTT. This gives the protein CASSDLVGRGATEAFF.

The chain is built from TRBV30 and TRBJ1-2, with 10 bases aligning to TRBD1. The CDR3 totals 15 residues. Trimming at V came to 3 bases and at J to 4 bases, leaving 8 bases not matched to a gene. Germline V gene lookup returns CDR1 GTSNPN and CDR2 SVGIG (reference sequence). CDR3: CAWRKTGGAGYGYTF. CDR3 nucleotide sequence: TGTGCCTGGAGGAAGACAGGGGGCGCGGGCTATGGCTACACCTTC. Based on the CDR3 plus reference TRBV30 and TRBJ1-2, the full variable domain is SQTIHQWPATLVQPVGSPLSLECTVEGTSNPNLYWYRQAAGRGLQLLFYSVGIGQISSEVPQNLSASRPQDRQFILSSKKLLLSDSGFYLCAWRKTGGAGYGYTFGSGTRLTVV.

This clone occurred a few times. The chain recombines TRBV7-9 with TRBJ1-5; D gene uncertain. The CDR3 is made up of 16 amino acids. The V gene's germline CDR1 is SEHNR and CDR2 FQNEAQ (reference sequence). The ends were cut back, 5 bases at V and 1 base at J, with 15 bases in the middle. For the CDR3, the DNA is TGTGCCAGCAGCCCCGGAGGTCCGTTGAGCAATCAGCCCCAGCATTTT. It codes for CASSPGGPLSNQPQHF.